Presented here are 21 T cell receptor beta chains from one specimen sequenced in a study of T cells in Graves' hyperthyroidism and ophthalmopathy. The investigators amplified TCR beta CDR3 regions from RNA transcripts. When the TCR CDR3 underwent first-round RT-PCR, the HTBI primer set was used. TCRdb re-derived calls from the multiplex PCR reads in MiXCR, one entry per CDR3 protein. The sample has 600,000 to 850,000 distinct CDR3 sequences; around a sixth are singletons. The sample was blood. Source of these receptors: a woman aged 50 to 60 with Graves' hyperthyroidism that later progressed to Graves' ophthalmopathy.

In its sample, this clonotype was seen many times. The chain is built from TRBV5-8 and TRBJ2-5; 11 bases align to TRBD2. The CDR3 is made up of 18 amino acids. The V gene end was trimmed by 4 bases and the J gene end by 1 base; junction bases not matched to a gene: 12. The germline V gene encodes CDR1 SGHTS and CDR2 YDEGEE. CDR3 in DNA: TGTGCCAGCAGCCCGGGACTAGCGGATCCTCTGCCCCAAGAGACCCAGTACTTC. It encodes CASSPGLADPLPQETQYF.

This clonotype was seen more than once but under ten times. The chain links TRBV9 to TRBJ2-7; 16 bases fit TRBD2. With 4 bases clipped from V and 0 bases from J, the junction kept 4 bases outside the gene matches. This CDR3 is built from 17 residues. Germline loops: CDR1 SGDLS, CDR2 YYNGEE. The DNA of the CDR3 is TGTGCCAGCAGCCCGGGACTAGCGGGGGGGAGCTCCTACGAGCAGTACTTC. Its translation: CASSPGLAGGSSYEQYF.

The sample holds many counts of this clonotype. The chain employs TRBV7-8 and TRBJ1-5; 9 nucleotides line up with TRBD1. V gave up 8 bases and J gave up 6 bases; unmatched junction bases: 11. This CDR3 is built from 15 residues. The germline CDR1 and CDR2 sequences are SGHVS and FQNEAQ. The chain's CDR3 is CASSNGTGTFQPQHF. The CDR3 DNA is TGTGCCAGCTCCAATGGGACAGGGACTTTTCAGCCCCAGCATTTT.

This clonotype was detected ten times or more. The V call is TRBV20-1, the J call TRBJ2-7; D is perhaps TRBD1 (6 bases). The V gene's germline CDR1 is DFQATT and CDR2 SNEGSKA (reference sequence). The CDR3 covers 11 residues. V was pared by 3 bases and J by 6 bases, with 9 bases between. In nucleotides, the CDR3 is TGCAGTGCTAGGGGGGCGAGCGAGCAGTACTTC. Translated, it gives CSARGASEQYF.

This clonotype came up many times. The gene calls are TRBV11-2 and TRBJ2-6, with D perhaps TRBD1 (5 bases). Trimming stripped 2 bases from V and 4 bases from J, with 9 bases between. The CDR3 consists of 15 residues. The germline CDR1 and CDR2 sequences are SGHAT and FQNNGV. The CDR3 is CASSLRGAGANVLTF. The DNA of the CDR3 is TGTGCCAGCAGCTTAAGGGGCGCGGGGGCCAACGTCCTGACTTTC.

This clonotype has a count of ten or more. This chain uses TRBV2 with TRBJ2-4, with D possibly being TRBD1 (6 bases). The germline V gene encodes CDR1 SNHLY and CDR2 FYNNEI. V was cut by 8 bases and J by 0 bases, with 14 bases left in between. The CDR3 contains 15 residues. The DNA of the CDR3 is TGTGCCAGCCTAGGGACACTTGTAGCCAAAAACATTCAGTACTTC. Protein sequence: CASLGTLVAKNIQYF. The full variable domain, its missing parts supplied by reference TRBV2 and TRBJ2-4, is EPEVTQTPSHQVTQMGQEVILRCVPISNHLYFYWYRQILGQKVEFLVSFYNNEISEKSEIFDDQFSVERPDGSNFTLKIRSTKLEDSAMYFCASLGTLVAKNIQYFGAGTRLSVL.

This clonotype appeared many times. The rearrangement uses TRBV7-6 and TRBJ1-5; TRBD1 is a possible D gene (5 bases). Germline V gene sequence: CDR1 SGHVS, CDR2 FNYEAQ. The CDR3 sequence is 14 residues long. V was pared by 0 bases and J by 6 bases, with 9 bases between. The CDR3, as DNA: TGTGCCAGCAGCTTAGCAGGGGTTGGTCAGCCCCAGCATTTT. This gives the protein CASSLAGVGQPQHF.

The rearrangement uses TRBV6-5 and TRBJ1-1; D uncertain. The CDR3 totals 17 residues. The ends were cut back, 2 bases at V and 1 base at J, with 17 bases in the middle. Germline V gives CDR1 MNHEY, CDR2 SVGAGI. DNA of the CDR3: TGTGCCAGCAGTTACCTTACTGGCCTACGGAAGAACACTGAAGCTTTCTTT. This gives the protein CASSYLTGLRKNTEAFF.

The rearrangement links TRBV12-3 or TRBV12-4 to TRBJ2-2, with D uncertain. V dropped 4 bases and J dropped 1 base, with 13 bases sitting between them. The CDR3 totals 16 residues. CDR3 sequence reads: CASSSTRQRNTGELFF. CDR3 DNA: TGTGCCAGCAGTTCAACCCGGCAGCGGAACACCGGGGAGCTGTTTTTT.

The chain is built from TRBV12-3 or TRBV12-4 and TRBJ2-5; TRBD2 might be the D (7 bases). The CDR3 contains 17 residues. Trimming took off 6 bases at V and 5 bases at J, with 25 bases between the two ends. CDR3 region: CASSLKPRRGAGETQYF. The CDR3 nucleotides are TGTGCCAGCAGCCTAAAACCCCGACGGGGGGCGGGGGAGACCCAGTACTTC.

The rearrangement uses TRBV27 and TRBJ2-5, with 8 positions matching TRBD1. The V gene's germline CDR1 is MNHEY and CDR2 SMNVEV (reference sequence). V was pared by 1 base and J by 5 bases, with 9 bases of the junction left unmatched. The length of the CDR3 is 16 residues. The CDR3 reads CASSLLAGGAEETQYF. The DNA of the CDR3 is TGTGCCAGCAGTTTATTGGCAGGGGGCGCGGAGGAGACCCAGTACTTC.

This sequence joins TRBV2 and TRBJ1-1, with a tentative D call TRBD1 (5 bases). Between the trimmed V and J ends, which lost 10 bases and 3 bases, there was a span of 15 bases. This CDR3 comprises 13 residues. Germline-derived CDR1 and CDR2 are SNHLY and FYNNEI. Here the CDR3 reads CANTDRSDTEAFF. CDR3 sequence (DNA): TGTGCCAACACTGACAGATCAGACACTGAAGCTTTCTTT. The entire variable domain, with the rest obtained from reference TRBV2 and TRBJ1-1, is as follows: EPEVTQTPSHQVTQMGQEVILRCVPISNHLYFYWYRQILGQKVEFLVSFYNNEISEKSEIFDDQFSVERPDGSNFTLKIRSTKLEDSAMYFCANTDRSDTEAFFGQGTRLTVV.

Ten or more counts support this clonotype. The chain combines TRBV7-9 with TRBJ1-6; no definite D call. V gave up 2 bases and J gave up 7 bases, with 9 bases separating them. This CDR3 spans 14 amino acids. CDR1 SEHNR and CDR2 FQNEAQ come from the germline V gene (reference sequence). DNA of the CDR3: TGTGCCAGCAGCTTATCAGGCAGCAATTCACCCCTCCACTTT. Its translation is CASSLSGSNSPLHF.

A note on this clonotype: One junction end disagrees with the germline gene, perhaps due to a read error. The chain links TRBV5-5 to TRBJ1-2; D is unresolved. CDR1 is SGHKS and CDR2 is YYEKEE in the germline V gene (reference sequence). The CDR3 loop spans 15 amino acids. DNA for the CDR3: TGTGCCAGCAGCTTGGGAGGGTCGTATAACTATGGCCACACCTTC. It translates to CASSLGGSYNYGHTF.

This clonotype was seen repeatedly, ten times or more. The chain joins TRBV20-1 to TRBJ2-5, with 7 bases identical to TRBD1. Trimming took 6 bases from V and 2 from J; bases not matched to a gene: 6. Germline V gene lookup returns CDR1 DFQATT and CDR2 SNEGSKA (reference sequence). The CDR3 is 13 amino acids. DNA for the CDR3: TGCAGTGCCGCGGCAGGGGGTCAAGAGACCCAGTACTTC. It codes for CSAAAGGQETQYF.

This clonotype was picked up a small number of times. The chain is built from TRBV7-2 and TRBJ2-3; 7 nucleotides match TRBD2. The ends lost 5 bases at V and 2 bases at J; junction bases unmatched: 7. Per the germline V gene, CDR1 is SGHTA and CDR2 is FQGNSA. The CDR3 is 15 amino acids. CDR3 sequence reads: CASSPLRGDTDTQYF. CDR3 bases: TGTGCCAGCAGCCCCCTCCGGGGGGACACAGATACGCAGTATTTT.

This clonotype was recorded at least ten times. The CDR3 DNA reads TGTGCCAGCAGCGTAGAATGGTCCTACGAGCAGTACTTC. Encoded protein: CASSVEWSYEQYF. This chain uses TRBV9 with TRBJ2-7, with no clear D. V was trimmed by 0 bases and J by 1 base, leaving 5 bases between them. Germline assignment: CDR1 SGDLS and CDR2 YYNGEE. The CDR3 sequence is 13 residues long.

This clonotype has a count of ten or more. The V gene is TRBV2, the J gene TRBJ2-5, with 8 bases identical to TRBD1. Germline assignment: CDR1 SNHLY and CDR2 FYNNEI. Germline trimming cut 6 bases from V and 4 bases from J; bases unmatched to any gene: 1. This CDR3 is built from 12 residues. CDR3 DNA sequence: TGTGCCAGCAGAGACAGGGGAGAGACCCAGTACTTC. Protein product: CASRDRGETQYF.

This clonotype was seen a few times. V and J are TRBV6-1 and TRBJ2-3; the D gene is possibly TRBD2 (6 bases). Trimming removed 7 bases from V and 4 bases from J, with 15 bases in between. The V gene's germline CDR1 is MNHNS and CDR2 SASEGT. This CDR3 is built from 14 residues. CDR3 sequence reads: CASNKGTSPDTQYF. The CDR3 nucleotides are TGTGCCAGCAATAAAGGGACTTCCCCAGATACGCAGTATTTT.

This clonotype came up many times. The J gene is TRBJ1-2, the V gene TRBV13; 9 nucleotides align to TRBD1. The CDR3 loop spans 13 amino acids. Germline V gives CDR1 PRHDT, CDR2 FYEKMQ (reference sequence). The V segment lost 3 bases and the J segment 8 bases; nucleotides outside the gene matches: 4. In DNA, the CDR3 is TGTGCCAGCAGCTTGGGACAGGGACAAGGCTACACCTTC. It translates to CASSLGQGQGYTF.

Note on this clonotype: A much larger clone sits a single nucleotide away, making a read error possible. The J gene is TRBJ1-3, the V gene TRBV7-2; 8 bases are a match to TRBD1. This CDR3 spans 19 amino acids. Germline V CDR1 and CDR2: SGHTA, FQGNSA. As DNA, the CDR3 is TGTGCCAGCAGCTCGACAGGATTCCCCGGACAGGGCTCTGGAGACACCATATATTTT. Its protein is CASSSTGFPGQGSGDTIYF. The whole variable domain, remainder taken from reference TRBV7-2 and TRBJ1-3, is GAGVSQSPSNKVTEKGKDVELRCDPISGHTALYWYRQSLGQGLEFLIYFQGNSAPDKSGLPSDRFSAERTGGSVSTLTIQRTQQEDSAVYLCASSSTGFPGQGSGDTIYFGEGSWLTVV.